Given below is one T cell receptor beta chain in context. The sample comes from a study of T cell clones after liver transplantation. The protocol was immunoSEQ multiplex PCR, while the TCRdb copy is restricted to in-frame clones and leaves out a portion. The sample shows around 43,000 clones, around 84% of them seen only once. The sample in question was CD4+ T cells from blood, obtained 24 months after liver transplant. The sequence came from a human patient who received a liver transplant. Part of the T cell pool may stem from the graft donor.

The DNA for the CDR3 is TGTGCCAGCAGCACAGCCTTACGGGCATCCGAGCAGTACTTC. This sequence encodes CASSTALRASEQYF. The V call is TRBV27, the J call TRBJ2-7; D gene uncertain. The CDR3 spans 14 residues. Germline V gene lookup returns CDR1 MNHEY and CDR2 SMNVEV (reference sequence). The germline V and J ends were trimmed by 6 bases and 6 bases, with 18 bases remaining between them.